This paragraph reports one T cell receptor beta chain. The data stem from a study of patients and donors after allogeneic stem cell transplantation. MiXCR, applied by TCRdb to the RT-PCR reads, yields one record per CDR3 protein. The profile shows some 880,000 distinct CDR3 sequences, about 20% of them singletons. CDR3 size: 13 residues. V lost 4 bases to trimming and J lost 6 bases, with 10 bases between them. Source material: blood, either unsorted or a sorted T cell fraction (not recorded which). This chain joins TRBV12-3 or TRBV12-4 and TRBJ2-1; D perhaps matches TRBD2 (7 bases). This TCR derives from a human donor who was either an allogeneic HSCT recipient or a stem cell or donor lymphocyte infusion donor (not recorded which). It is not recorded whose cells these are; they may come from a transplant donor. The CDR3 nucleotides read TGTGCCAGCAGTTGGGGGGGGGCCAATGAGCAGTTCTTC. Its protein is CASSWGGANEQFF.